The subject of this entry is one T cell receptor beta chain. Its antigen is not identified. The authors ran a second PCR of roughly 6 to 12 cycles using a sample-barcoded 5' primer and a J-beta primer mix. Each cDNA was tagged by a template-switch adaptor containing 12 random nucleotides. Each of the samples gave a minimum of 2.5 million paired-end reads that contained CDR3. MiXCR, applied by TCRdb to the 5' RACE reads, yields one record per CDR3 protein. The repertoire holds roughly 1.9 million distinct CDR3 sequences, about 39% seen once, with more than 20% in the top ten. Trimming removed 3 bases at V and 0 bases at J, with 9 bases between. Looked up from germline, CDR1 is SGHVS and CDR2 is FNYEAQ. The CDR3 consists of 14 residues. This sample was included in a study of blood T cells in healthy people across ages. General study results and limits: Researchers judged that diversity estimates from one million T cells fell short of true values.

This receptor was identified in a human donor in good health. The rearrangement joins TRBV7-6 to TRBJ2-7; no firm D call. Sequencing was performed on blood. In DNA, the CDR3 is TGTGCCAGCAGCTTGAGCTGGGACTCCTACGAGCAGTACTTC. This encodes CASSLSWDSYEQYF.